A single sample is the source of the 32 T cell receptor beta chains below, sequenced in a study of molecular identifiers for immune sequencing clone quantification. TCRdb used MiXCR to reprocess the PCR reads, holding one entry per CDR3 protein. Here the sample spans 90,000 or so distinct CDR3 sequences, 20% to 25% being singletons. The sequenced sample consisted of naive CD8+ T cells from blood, with Jurkat cell RNA spiked in. Indicated subset: FACS-sorted CD8+CD4-CCR7+CD45RA+ naive T cells. The receptors were gathered from a human donor in good health. Some libraries in this study had Jurkat cell RNA spiked in.

On this clonotype: An end of the junction differs from the germline gene, which may be a read error. The chain recombines TRBV9 with TRBJ1-3; D gene uncertain. The germline gives CDR1 SGDLS, CDR2 YYNGEE. The CDR3 has 16 residues. The CDR3 reads CACSVAATSSGNTIYF. The CDR3 DNA sequence: TGTGCCTGCAGCGTAGCTGCGACGTCCTCTGGAAACACCATATATTTT.

This clonotype was counted at least ten times. V usage is TRBV29-1 and J usage is TRBJ2-1; possibly TRBD1 or TRBD2 for D (5 bases each). Germline values: CDR1 SQVTM, CDR2 ANQGSEA. CDR3 size: 16 residues. Trimming took off 4 bases at V and 0 bases at J, with 16 bases between the two ends. CDR3 bases: TGCAGCGTTGTAGGTCTTGGGGGAAGCTCCTACAATGAGCAGTTCTTC. Its translation is CSVVGLGGSSYNEQFF.

As concerns this clonotype: A much larger clone lies one base from this, so it may be a read error. The chain is built from TRBV7-3 and TRBJ2-3; 11 positions match TRBD2. The length of the CDR3 is 18 residues. Germline loops: CDR1 SGHTA, CDR2 FQGTGA. This chain's CDR3 is CASSQSGTSGSFTDTHYF. Written as DNA, the CDR3 is TGTGCCAGCAGCCAATCCGGGACTAGCGGTTCCTTCACAGATACGCATTATTTT.

As regards this clonotype: This clone may be a read error of a much larger clone one base away. V is TRBV19 and J is TRBJ1-1; D gene ambiguous. In germline, CDR1 is LNHDA, CDR2 SQIVND (reference sequence). The CDR3 has 12 residues. The germline V and J ends were trimmed by 6 bases and 0 bases, with 5 bases remaining between them. This CDR3 is CASRAMNTEAFF. In DNA, the CDR3 is TGTGCCAGTAGGGCAATGAACACTGAAGCTTTCTTT.

This clonotype was seen many times. The chain couples TRBV3-1 to TRBJ1-2; unclear D gene. The V end was cut by 1 base, the J end by 4 bases, with 10 bases between. Germline CDR1 LGHDT, CDR2 YNNKEL (reference sequence). CDR3 size: 14 residues. In DNA, the CDR3 is TGTGCCAGCAGCCAAGGCGGAGGGTTCTATGGCTACACCTTC. It yields the protein CASSQGGGFYGYTF.

This clonotype has a count of ten or more. The V and J genes are TRBV11-1 and TRBJ2-7; D remains ambiguous. Trimming stripped 1 base from V and 3 bases from J, with 7 bases between. Germline-derived CDR1 and CDR2 are SGHAT and FQDESV (reference sequence). The CDR3 covers 13 residues. Here the CDR3 reads CASSLVGSYEQYF. The DNA for the CDR3 is TGTGCCAGCAGCTTAGTCGGCAGCTACGAGCAGTACTTC.

The chain links TRBV4-1 to TRBJ1-1, with D unclear. Germline V gene sequence: CDR1 MGHRA, CDR2 YSYEKL. Trimming shortened V by 2 bases and J by 0 bases, and 1 base separated the two germline ends. The CDR3 has 12 amino acids. This CDR3 reads CASSQMNTEAFF. The CDR3 coding sequence is TGCGCCAGCAGCCAAATGAACACTGAAGCTTTCTTT.

This clonotype was recorded at least ten times. The gene calls are TRBV4-1 and TRBJ2-7, with TRBD2 identical over 13 bases. Germline CDR1 reads MGHRA; CDR2 reads YSYEKL. V was pared by 4 bases and J by 6 bases, with 3 bases of the junction left unmatched. CDR3 length: 14 residues. The CDR3 coding sequence is TGCGCCAGCAGCCCGGGGACTAGCGGGACCGAGCAGTACTTC. The encoded protein is CASSPGTSGTEQYF.

This clonotype was recorded at least ten times. The V call is TRBV20-1, the J call TRBJ2-7, with no clear D. The germline gives CDR1 DFQATT, CDR2 SNEGSKA (reference sequence). The CDR3 loop spans 13 amino acids. Deletions cut 6 bases from V and 0 bases from J, with 12 bases between. The CDR3: CSARRITSYEQYF. CDR3 nucleotides: TGCAGTGCCCGCAGGATAACCTCCTACGAGCAGTACTTC.

CDR3 amino acids: CASSKAGGNRVSYNEQFF. CDR3 nucleotides: TGTGCCAGCAGCAAAGCGGGGGGAAACAGGGTCTCCTACAATGAGCAGTTCTTC. V and J are TRBV21-1 and TRBJ2-1; TRBD1 is taken as the D call from the table, unchecked against the DNA. TRBV21-1 is a recognized pseudogene. The CDR3 runs to 18 residues.

The sample holds a few counts of this clonotype. J is TRBJ1-5 and V is TRBV11-3, with 8 bases lining up with TRBD1. From germline, CDR1 is SGHNT and CDR2 YENEEA. There are 15 residues in the CDR3. The J segment lost 0 bases and the V segment lost 8 bases, leaving 6 bases of the junction unmatched. The CDR3 DNA reads TGTGCCAGCTCCCCGGGACAGGCTAGCAATCAGCCCCAGCATTTT. This encodes CASSPGQASNQPQHF.

Only a few counts were recorded for this clonotype. V usage is TRBV30 and J usage is TRBJ1-3; D is uncertain. Germline V gene sequence: CDR1 GTSNPN, CDR2 SVGIG (reference sequence). Trimming cost V 3 bases and J 4 bases, with 10 bases left between them. This CDR3 comprises 13 residues. CDR3 sequence: CAWSWDPGNTIYF. CDR3 bases: TGTGCCTGGAGCTGGGATCCCGGAAACACCATATATTTT. Filled out from reference TRBV30 and TRBJ1-3, the complete variable domain reads SQTIHQWPATLVQPVGSPLSLECTVEGTSNPNLYWYRQAAGRGLQLLFYSVGIGQISSEVPQNLSASRPQDRQFILSSKKLLLSDSGFYLCAWSWDPGNTIYFGEGSWLTVV.

This clonotype was counted ten times or more. V and J are TRBV4-2 and TRBJ2-7, with D hard to call. The V and J ends lost 0 bases and 8 bases respectively, with 11 bases between them. The CDR3 runs 13 residues. The germline V gene encodes CDR1 LGHNA and CDR2 YNFKEQ. The CDR3 sequence is CASSQEDLAKQYF. CDR3 in DNA: TGTGCCAGCAGCCAAGAGGACCTGGCTAAGCAGTACTTC.

This clonotype was detected ten times or more. The chain has TRBV7-9 and TRBJ1-5, with D possibly matching TRBD1 (6 bases). Germline V gene data show CDR1 as SEHNR and CDR2 as FQNEAQ (reference sequence). The CDR3 extends over 18 amino acids. Trimming shortened V by 4 bases and J by 1 base, and 20 bases separated the two germline ends. Here the CDR3 reads CASSSGRMDSISNQPQHF. CDR3 DNA: TGTGCCAGCAGCTCTGGCCGCATGGACAGCATCAGCAATCAGCCCCAGCATTTT.

This clonotype was seen ten or more times. The V gene is TRBV7-8, the J gene TRBJ2-7, with TRBD1 matching over 7 bases. This CDR3 region has 15 residues. V shed 1 base, J shed 2 bases, and the junction held 5 bases outside the gene matches. Germline V gene data show CDR1 as SGHVS and CDR2 as FQNEAQ. The CDR3 DNA is TGTGCCAGCAGCTTAGAGGGGGCCAGTGCCTACGAGCAGTACTTC. Translating gives CASSLEGASAYEQYF.

V usage is TRBV6-6 and J usage is TRBJ1-1; TRBD1 might be the D (6 bases). The CDR3 length is 17 residues. Germline lookup yields CDR1 MNHNY and CDR2 SVGAGI (reference sequence). V dropped 7 bases and J dropped 3 bases, with 24 bases sitting between them. The CDR3 loop is CASTPSGTTKRDTEAFF. The CDR3 DNA sequence: TGTGCCAGCACCCCCTCCGGGACAACGAAGCGAGACACTGAAGCTTTCTTT.

As for this clonotype: A much larger clone differs from this one at a single base, so this may be a read error. The chain employs TRBV3-1 and TRBJ2-3; D is tentatively TRBD1 or TRBD2 (5 bases each). The CDR3 has 14 amino acids. Germline V lookup: CDR1 LGHDT, CDR2 YNNKEL (reference sequence). The CDR3, as DNA: TGTGTCAGCAGCCAGGCAGGGAGAACAGATACGCAGTATTTT. This translates into CVSSQAGRTDTQYF.

This clonotype was picked up many times. This rearrangement joins TRBV6-2 or TRBV6-3 to TRBJ2-1, with TRBD2 identical over 15 bases. V gave up 5 bases and J gave up 8 bases; unmatched junction bases: 1. CDR3 length equals 14 residues. Germline V CDR1 and CDR2: MNHEY, SVGEGT. The chain's CDR3 is CASSGTSGGHEQFF. DNA of the CDR3: TGTGCCAGCAGTGGGACTAGCGGGGGGCATGAGCAGTTCTTC.

This clonotype turned up a few times. The rearrangement joins TRBV6-2 or TRBV6-3 to TRBJ2-4; TRBD1 matches at 9 bases. The CDR3 totals 18 residues. The germline V gene encodes CDR1 MNHEY and CDR2 SVGEGT. V was clipped by 6 bases and J by 1 base; unmatched bases: 13. The CDR3 region has the DNA TGTGCCAGCAGATCCGGGACAGGGCCCAACTGGGCCAAAAACATTCAGTACTTC. Its protein is CASRSGTGPNWAKNIQYF.

The sample holds a few counts of this clonotype. V usage is TRBV5-6 and J usage is TRBJ1-1; D call uncertain. V shed 0 bases and J shed 4 bases, with 10 bases lying between them. CDR1 is SGHDT, CDR2 YYEEEE, per germline. This CDR3 is built from 14 residues. CDR3 protein: CASSLGGMGTEAFF. In nucleotides, the CDR3 is TGTGCCAGCAGCTTGGGAGGGATGGGCACTGAAGCTTTCTTT.

Of note for this clonotype: A single base separates this from a much larger clone, so it may be a read error. The V call is TRBV28, the J call TRBJ2-7; D uncertain. The CDR3 length is 12 residues. Trimming shortened V by 5 bases and J by 3 bases, and 8 bases separated the two germline ends. Per the germline V gene, CDR1 is MDHEN and CDR2 is SYDVKM. The CDR3 region has the DNA TGTGCCAGCAGTGCTAAATTCTACGAGCAGTACTTC. Protein sequence: CASSAKFYEQYF.

This clonotype was counted at least ten times. This chain joins TRBV20-1 and TRBJ2-7; D tentatively reads TRBD1 or TRBD2 (5 bases each). Per germline, CDR1 DFQATT and CDR2 SNEGSKA (reference sequence). This CDR3 has 19 amino acids. Trimming took 2 bases from V and 3 from J, leaving 29 bases between them. CDR3 nucleotides: TGCAGTGCTAGAAGCAGGGCGGCTAGCCCAACGCGATTCTTCTACGAGCAGTACTTC. Protein: CSARSRAASPTRFFYEQYF.

V usage is TRBV27 and J usage is TRBJ2-7; D call uncertain. Germline-derived CDR1 and CDR2 are MNHEY and SMNVEV (reference sequence). This CDR3 has 12 amino acids. V gave up 8 bases and J gave up 3 bases, with 11 bases separating them. The CDR3 sequence: CASGLTSYEQYF. The CDR3 nucleotides are TGTGCCAGCGGCCTTACAAGCTACGAGCAGTACTTC.

This clonotype occurred many times. CDR3 nucleotides: TGTGCCAGCAGTCCCGGAGAGGACAGATACACTGAAGCTTTCTTT. Translating gives CASSPGEDRYTEAFF. V and J are TRBV12-3 or TRBV12-4 and TRBJ1-1; D is possibly TRBD1 (6 bases). The germline V and J ends were trimmed by 5 bases and 3 bases, with 16 bases remaining between them. This CDR3 comprises 15 residues.

The chain recombines TRBV11-2 with TRBJ2-5; D is ambiguous. Trimming took 4 bases from V and 5 from J, leaving 2 bases between them. CDR3 length: 10 residues. The germline CDR1 and CDR2 sequences are SGHAT and FQNNGV. The CDR3 is CASSSETQYF. In DNA form, the CDR3 reads TGTGCCAGCAGCTCTGAGACCCAGTACTTC.

This clonotype came up many times. The rearrangement uses TRBV29-1 and TRBJ2-7; D is possibly TRBD1 (6 bases). The CDR3 loop spans 13 amino acids. Germline CDR1 reads SQVTM; CDR2 reads ANQGSEA. V lost 0 bases to trimming and J lost 3 bases, with 9 bases between them. The CDR3 region is CSVEDQGSYEQYF. As DNA, the CDR3 is TGCAGCGTTGAAGATCAGGGGAGCTACGAGCAGTACTTC.

This clonotype was seen more than once but under ten times. The genes are TRBV7-2 and TRBJ2-7, with 12 bases that match TRBD2. Losses at the gene ends were 5 bases for V and 3 bases for J; bases not matched to a gene: 5. Germline lookup yields CDR1 SGHTA and CDR2 FQGNSA. This CDR3 contains 15 residues. CDR3 protein: CASSATGLAGYEQYF. CDR3 sequence (DNA): TGTGCCAGCAGCGCAACGGGACTAGCGGGCTACGAGCAGTACTTC.

This clonotype was picked up many times. The chain uses TRBV12-3 or TRBV12-4 and TRBJ2-3; D may correspond to TRBD1 or TRBD2 (6 bases each). The V and J ends lost 6 bases and 2 bases respectively, with 15 bases between them. This CDR3 has 15 amino acids. The CDR3 DNA is TGTGCCAGCAGCTTGGAGGGGGGCCCCACAGATACGCAGTATTTT. It is translated as CASSLEGGPTDTQYF.

This clonotype was detected ten times or more. V and J are TRBV20-1 and TRBJ2-3; 11 bases match TRBD2. The trim removed 0 bases at V and 6 bases at J, leaving 5 bases unmatched. The CDR3 loop spans 15 amino acids. Germline CDR1 and CDR2: DFQATT and SNEGSKA (reference sequence). CDR3 coding DNA: TGCAGTGCTAGAGATAGCGGGAGGGAGAGCGATACGCAGTATTTT. It encodes CSARDSGRESDTQYF.

V gene TRBV4-2 combines with J gene TRBJ2-7; 9 bases line up with TRBD2. The CDR3 loop spans 15 amino acids. Germline-derived CDR1 and CDR2 are LGHNA and YNFKEQ. With V trimmed by 0 bases and J by 6 bases, 6 bases remained unmatched. The CDR3 DNA sequence: TGTGCCAGCAGCCAAGAAGGTGGCGGGAGGGCCGAGCAGTACTTC. Protein product: CASSQEGGGRAEQYF.

Many counts were recorded for this clonotype. The chain joins TRBV6-2 or TRBV6-3 to TRBJ1-1, with D perhaps TRBD1 (6 bases). The length of the CDR3 is 13 residues. Germline V lookup: CDR1 MNHEY, CDR2 SVGEGT. V shed 5 bases and J shed 3 bases, with 10 bases lying between them. The CDR3 is CASSDRFYTEAFF. The CDR3 DNA follows: TGTGCCAGCAGTGACAGGTTCTACACTGAAGCTTTCTTT.

This clonotype was found many times. The CDR3: CASSRGTGSHEQYF. As DNA, the CDR3 is TGTGCCAGCAGCCGTGGGACAGGGTCACACGAGCAGTACTTC. J is TRBJ2-7 and V is TRBV7-9, with 9 bases lining up with TRBD1. CDR1 is SEHNR and CDR2 is FQNEAQ in the germline V gene (reference sequence). CDR3 length equals 14 residues. Unmatched junction bases numbered 7, after V lost 5 bases and J lost 5 bases.